The sequence of this TCR beta chain was determined in a study of cytomegalovirus exposure and HLA in healthy donors. The CDR3 spans 14 residues. Trimming left V 1 base short and J 5 bases short, with 7 bases between. Per germline, CDR1 SGHRS and CDR2 YFSETQ. Vbeta (60) and Jbeta (13) primers were used in the PCR. Assay used: immunoSEQ multiplex PCR; TCRdb lists only in-frame clones, some missing. The profile shows about 130,000 clones, roughly four fifths of them singletons. For this clone: What it binds is unknown.

Study findings and constraints: In the analysis, some V segments, TRBV6-2 and TRBV6-3 included, were excluded as indistinguishable.

The sequenced material came from PBMCs. The clonotype was recovered from a boy under 10 years old in good health and CMV-seronegative. The V gene is TRBV5-1, the J gene TRBJ1-6; no definite D call. This CDR3 reads CASSLSLDNSPLHF. The DNA of the CDR3 is TGCGCCAGCAGCTTGTCTCTAGATAATTCACCCCTCCACTTT.